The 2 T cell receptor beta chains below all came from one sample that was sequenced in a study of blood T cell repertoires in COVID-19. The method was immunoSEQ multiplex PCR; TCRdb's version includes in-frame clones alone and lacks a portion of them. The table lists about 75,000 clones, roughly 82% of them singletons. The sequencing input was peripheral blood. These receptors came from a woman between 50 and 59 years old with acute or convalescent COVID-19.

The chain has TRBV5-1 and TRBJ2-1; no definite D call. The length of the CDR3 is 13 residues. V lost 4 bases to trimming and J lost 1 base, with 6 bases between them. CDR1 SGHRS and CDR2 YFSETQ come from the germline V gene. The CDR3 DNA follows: TGCGCCAGCAGCCCTCTTTCCTACAATGAGCAGTTCTTC. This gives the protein CASSPLSYNEQFF.

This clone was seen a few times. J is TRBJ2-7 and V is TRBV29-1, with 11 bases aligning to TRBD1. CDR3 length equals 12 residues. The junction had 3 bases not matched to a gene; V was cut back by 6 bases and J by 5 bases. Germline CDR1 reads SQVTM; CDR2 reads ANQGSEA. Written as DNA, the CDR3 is TGCAGCGTCGGGACAGGGGGGAACGAGCAGTACTTC. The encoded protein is CSVGTGGNEQYF.